These 4 T cell receptor beta chains share one sample of origin, sequenced in a study of blood T cell repertoires in COVID-19. Produced via immunoSEQ multiplex PCR; TCRdb's table is partial and in-frame only. The sample includes approximately 70,000 clones, 79% of them seen just once. Sequencing was carried out using peripheral blood. These receptors all stem from an elderly woman with active or convalescent COVID-19.

This sequence joins TRBV10-2 and TRBJ2-7; 11 bases align to TRBD2. Per germline, CDR1 WSHSY and CDR2 SAAADI. The CDR3 spans 13 residues. The ends lost 6 bases at V and 5 bases at J; junction bases unmatched: 3. The CDR3 coding sequence is TGCGCCAGCAGCCTAGCGGGGGGAGACGAGCAGTACTTC. Translating gives CASSLAGGDEQYF.

This sequence joins TRBV7-2 and TRBJ2-2; 11 positions match TRBD2. The length of the CDR3 is 15 residues. Germline V gene sequence: CDR1 SGHTA, CDR2 FQGNSA. Trimming at V came to 1 base and at J to 6 bases, leaving 1 base not matched to a gene. The CDR3 bases are TGTGCCAGCAGCTTAGTTAGCGGGGGGGCCGGGGAGCTGTTTTTT. Translated, it gives CASSLVSGGAGELFF.

The chain combines TRBV28 with TRBJ2-7; D may be TRBD2 (6 bases). Per germline, CDR1 MDHEN and CDR2 SYDVKM. The CDR3 extends over 13 amino acids. V shed 11 bases and J shed 2 bases, with 16 bases lying between them. CDR3 bases: TGTGCCTGGGCGGGACCACCGACCTACGAGCAGTACTTC. This codes for CAWAGPPTYEQYF.

The rearrangement joins TRBV18 to TRBJ2-1; 7 bases line up with TRBD1. Germline V gene lookup returns CDR1 KGHSH and CDR2 LQKENI. V shed 5 bases and J 1 base; nucleotides not matched to a gene: 5. This CDR3 comprises 15 residues. CDR3 region: CASSASQGSYNEQFF. As DNA, the CDR3 is TGTGCCAGCTCAGCATCACAGGGGTCCTACAATGAGCAGTTCTTC. Filled out from reference TRBV18 and TRBJ2-1, the complete variable domain reads NAGVMQNPRHLVRRRGQEARLRCSPMKGHSHVYWYRQLPEEGLKFMVYLQKENIIDESGMPKERFSAEFPKEGPSILRIQQVVRGDSAAYFCASSASQGSYNEQFFGPGTRLTVL.